The rows below give T cell receptor beta chains drawn from one sample of a study of T cells in Graves' hyperthyroidism and ophthalmopathy. Via MiXCR, TCRdb re-called the multiplex PCR reads, giving one row per CDR3 protein. The sample comprises roughly 840,000 distinct CDR3 sequences, around 38% of which are singletons, and about 8.9% rests with the top ten. Sequencing was carried out using blood. All receptors derive from a man younger than 30 with Graves' hyperthyroidism. The conserved cysteine and the conserved F or W are not part of the CDR3 here. The order of the fields is J gene, V gene, CDR3 protein.

J: TRBJ1-5; V: TRBV12-3/TRBV12-4; CDR3: ASSLGRQGYRQPQH
J: TRBJ1-1; V: TRBV19; CDR3: ASSLVVGNQGITEAF
J: TRBJ2-7; V: TRBV20-1; CDR3: SAMNSGLGVEQY
J: TRBJ1-5; V: TRBV12-3/TRBV12-4; CDR3: ASSSFSNQPQH
J: TRBJ1-5; V: TRBV19; CDR3: ASRVGQNLNQPQH
J: TRBJ1-1; V: TRBV11-2; CDR3: ASTETGDNTEAF
J: TRBJ1-6; V: TRBV19; CDR3: ASSIGGTAHSPLH
J: TRBJ1-5; V: TRBV14; CDR3: ASSQVRGQGETQH
J: TRBJ1-5; V: TRBV10-2; CDR3: ASSGGLAGRETQH
J: TRBJ2-5; V: TRBV9; CDR3: ASSEDLGETQY
J: TRBJ1-5; V: TRBV27; CDR3: ASSGVGTGNQPQH
J: TRBJ2-7; V: TRBV10-2; CDR3: ATSDGSEQY
J: TRBJ1-5; V: TRBV7-2; CDR3: ASRQGWNQPQH
J: TRBJ1-5; V: TRBV15; CDR3: ATSRGQHQETQH
J: TRBJ2-5; V: TRBV9; CDR3: ASSVDPGLRGRETQY
J: TRBJ2-7; V: TRBV14; CDR3: ASSVAGYSYEQY
J: TRBJ2-5; V: TRBV7-8; CDR3: ASSLNSRSSRIQY
J: TRBJ2-7; V: TRBV7-2; CDR3: ASSPERYEQY
J: TRBJ1-3; V: TRBV12-3/TRBV12-4; CDR3: ASVRVSSGNTIY
J: TRBJ2-7; V: TRBV19; CDR3: ASSILAASSYEQY
J: TRBJ2-7; V: TRBV2; CDR3: ASSPLAGVAYEQY
J: TRBJ1-1; V: TRBV7-7; CDR3: ASSRAENTEAF
J: TRBJ1-3; V: TRBV10-3; CDR3: AISVGDSGNTIY
J: TRBJ2-5; V: TRBV7-2; CDR3: ASSHPGETQY
J: TRBJ2-7; V: TRBV5-1; CDR3: ASSLWALSYEQY
J: TRBJ2-7; V: TRBV29-1; CDR3: SVGSGRSYEQY
J: TRBJ2-7; V: TRBV20-1; CDR3: SAAPATYEQY
J: TRBJ2-7; V: TRBV2; CDR3: ASRLVADPHYEQY
J: TRBJ2-5; V: TRBV20-1; CDR3: SASEGGKETQY
J: TRBJ1-3; V: TRBV5-1; CDR3: ASSLGTDSGNTIY
J: TRBJ2-5; V: TRBV9; CDR3: ASSVAARPGETQY
J: TRBJ1-5; V: TRBV6-1; CDR3: ASSDPSGEINQPQH
J: TRBJ1-3; V: TRBV7-3; CDR3: ASSLDSSGSTIY
J: TRBJ1-2; V: TRBV7-6; CDR3: ASTFGSYGYT
J: TRBJ2-2; V: TRBV12-3/TRBV12-4; CDR3: ASITDGELF
J: TRBJ2-1; V: TRBV2; CDR3: ASSEGDRGYNEQF
J: TRBJ2-7; V: TRBV19; CDR3: ASGETGGSTYEQY
J: TRBJ2-7; V: TRBV29-1; CDR3: SVGTSGTYEQY
J: TRBJ2-2; V: TRBV29-1; CDR3: SATHGAGELF
J: -; V: TRBV5-1; CDR3: ASSPLVGDVTQY
J: TRBJ1-3; V: TRBV7-3; CDR3: ASSLGAGDGNTIY
J: TRBJ1-5; V: TRBV5-4; CDR3: ASSRPEDQPQH
J: TRBJ2-7; V: TRBV2; CDR3: ATGGQGAARRDEQY
J: TRBJ2-7; V: TRBV2; CDR3: ASSYKRGSSYEQY
J: TRBJ1-3; V: TRBV10-3; CDR3: AISDRGSGNTIY
J: TRBJ2-2; V: TRBV7-9; CDR3: ASSPLSGNTGELF
J: TRBJ1-4; V: TRBV25-1; CDR3: ASLGQLNEKLF
J: TRBJ1-1; V: TRBV24-1; CDR3: ATSDNDYTEAF
J: TRBJ1-1; V: TRBV29-1; CDR3: SALTGTYSAGAEAF
J: TRBJ1-5; V: TRBV10-3; CDR3: ASSERNRGGNQPQH
J: TRBJ2-2; V: TRBV12-3/TRBV12-4; CDR3: ASVIAFPNTGELF
J: TRBJ2-2; V: TRBV5-1; CDR3: ASSKGQNTGELF
J: TRBJ1-4; V: TRBV7-2; CDR3: ASSLIWDRGRRGEKLF
J: TRBJ2-7; V: TRBV20-1; CDR3: SARQHLSYEQY
J: TRBJ1-1; V: TRBV12-3/TRBV12-4; CDR3: ASSSGGVHTEAF
J: TRBJ1-5; V: TRBV20-1; CDR3: SASLGTGNQPQH